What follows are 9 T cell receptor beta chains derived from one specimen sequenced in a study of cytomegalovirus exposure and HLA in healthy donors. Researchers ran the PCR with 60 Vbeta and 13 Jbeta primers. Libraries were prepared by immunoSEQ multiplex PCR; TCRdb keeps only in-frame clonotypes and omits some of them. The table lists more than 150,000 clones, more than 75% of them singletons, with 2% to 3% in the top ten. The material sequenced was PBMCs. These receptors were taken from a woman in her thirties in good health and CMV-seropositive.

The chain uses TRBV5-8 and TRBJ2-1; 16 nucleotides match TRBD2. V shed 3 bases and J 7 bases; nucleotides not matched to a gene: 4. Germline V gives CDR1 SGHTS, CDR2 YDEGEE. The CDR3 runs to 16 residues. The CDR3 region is CASSSGTSGGGNEQFF. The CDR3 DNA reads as TGTGCCAGCAGCTCGGGGACTAGCGGGGGGGGTAATGAGCAGTTCTTC.

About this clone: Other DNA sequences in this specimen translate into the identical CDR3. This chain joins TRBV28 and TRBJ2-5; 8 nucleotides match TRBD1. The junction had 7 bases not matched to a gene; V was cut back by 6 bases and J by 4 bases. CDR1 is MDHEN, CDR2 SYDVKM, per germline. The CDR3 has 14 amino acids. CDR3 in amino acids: CASSRGQGRETQYF. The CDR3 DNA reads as TGTGCCAGCAGCCGTGGACAGGGCAGAGAGACCCAGTACTTC.

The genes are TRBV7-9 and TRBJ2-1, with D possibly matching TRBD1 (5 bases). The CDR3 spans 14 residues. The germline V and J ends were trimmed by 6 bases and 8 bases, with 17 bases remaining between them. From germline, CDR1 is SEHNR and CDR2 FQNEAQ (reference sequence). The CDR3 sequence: CASRYDTTVDEQFF. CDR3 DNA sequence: TGTGCCAGCAGGTATGACACGACAGTCGATGAGCAGTTCTTC.

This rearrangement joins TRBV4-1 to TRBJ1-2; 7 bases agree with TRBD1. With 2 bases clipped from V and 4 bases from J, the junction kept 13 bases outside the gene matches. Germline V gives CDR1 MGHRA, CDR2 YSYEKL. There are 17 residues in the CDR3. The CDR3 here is CASSQPTGQPWGYGYTF. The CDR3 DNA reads TGCGCCAGCAGCCAACCTACGGGACAGCCTTGGGGCTATGGCTACACCTTC.

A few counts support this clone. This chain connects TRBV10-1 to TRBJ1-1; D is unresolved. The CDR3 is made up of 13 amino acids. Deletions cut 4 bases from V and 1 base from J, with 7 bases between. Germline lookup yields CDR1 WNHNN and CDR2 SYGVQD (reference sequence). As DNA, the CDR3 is TGCGCCAGCAGTGTTGGCAGGAACACTGAAGCTTTCTTT. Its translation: CASSVGRNTEAFF.

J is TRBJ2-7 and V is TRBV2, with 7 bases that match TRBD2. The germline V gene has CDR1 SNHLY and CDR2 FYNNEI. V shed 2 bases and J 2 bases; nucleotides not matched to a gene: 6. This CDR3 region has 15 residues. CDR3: CASSEREGSAYEQYF. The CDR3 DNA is TGTGCCAGCAGTGAAAGGGAGGGGAGCGCCTACGAGCAGTACTTC.

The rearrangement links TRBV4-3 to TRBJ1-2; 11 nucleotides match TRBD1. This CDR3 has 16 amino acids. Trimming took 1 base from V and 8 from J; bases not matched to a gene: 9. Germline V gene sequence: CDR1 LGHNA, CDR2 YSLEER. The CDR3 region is CASSQGRGQGAEGYTF. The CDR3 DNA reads TGCGCCAGCAGCCAAGGGAGAGGACAGGGGGCGGAGGGCTACACCTTC.

DNA of the CDR3: TGCGCCAGCAGCAGGGGACAGGGGGCATCGTACGAGCAGTACTTC. Encoded protein: CASSRGQGASYEQYF. The chain combines TRBV5-1 with TRBJ2-7; 12 bases map to TRBD1. The length of the CDR3 is 15 residues. Per germline, CDR1 SGHRS and CDR2 YFSETQ. With V trimmed by 4 bases and J by 4 bases, 6 bases remained unmatched. The whole variable domain, filled in from reference TRBV5-1 and TRBJ2-7, reads KAGVTQTPRYLIKTRGQQVTLSCSPISGHRSVSWYQQTPGQGLQFLFEYFSETQRNKGNFPGRFSGRQFSNSRSEMNVSTLELGDSALYLCASSRGQGASYEQYFGPGTRLTVT.

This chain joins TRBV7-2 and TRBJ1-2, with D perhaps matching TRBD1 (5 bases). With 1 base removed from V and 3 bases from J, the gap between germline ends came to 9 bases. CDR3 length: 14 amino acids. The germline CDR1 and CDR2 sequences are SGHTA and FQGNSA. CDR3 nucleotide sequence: TGTGCCAGCAGCTTAGTTTCAGGGTACTATGGCTACACCTTC. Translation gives CASSLVSGYYGYTF.